One sample yielded the 30 T cell receptor beta chains listed below, sequenced in a study of blood T cell repertoires in COVID-19. The data were produced by immunoSEQ multiplex PCR, yet TCRdb's version contains in-frame clones alone and is incomplete. This repertoire shows about 280,000 clones, approximately 85% found once; its top ten account for 9% to 9.5%. Specimen: peripheral blood. Receptor source: a man aged 18 to 30 with active or convalescent COVID-19.

The chain recombines TRBV12-3 or TRBV12-4 with TRBJ2-1; D is ambiguous. The CDR3 length is 13 residues. Trimming shortened V by 3 bases and J by 8 bases, and 11 bases separated the two germline ends. The CDR3 loop reads CASSFAWADEQFF. The CDR3 nucleotides read TGTGCCAGCAGTTTTGCGTGGGCCGATGAGCAGTTCTTC.

This clone has only one observation. V usage is TRBV5-5 and J usage is TRBJ2-7; D perhaps matches TRBD1 (5 bases). CDR3 length: 14 amino acids. Germline V gives CDR1 SGHKS, CDR2 YYEKEE (reference sequence). Trimming cost V 2 bases and J 2 bases, with 11 bases left between them. The CDR3 DNA reads as TGTGCCAGCAGCTTCACCTCGACAGCCTACGAGCAGTACTTC. Its protein product is CASSFTSTAYEQYF.

The V gene is TRBV5-1, the J gene TRBJ1-1; TRBD1 matches at 7 bases. Germline CDR1 and CDR2: SGHRS and YFSETQ. The CDR3 consists of 14 residues. The J segment lost 6 bases and the V segment lost 0 bases, leaving 5 bases of the junction unmatched. In nucleotides, the CDR3 is TGCGCCAGCAGCTTGGACAGGGGACGCGCTGAAGCTTTCTTT. Translated, it gives CASSLDRGRAEAFF.

The V and J genes are TRBV9 and TRBJ1-6, with TRBD1 identical over 8 bases. This CDR3 region has 13 residues. Germline V gives CDR1 SGDLS, CDR2 YYNGEE. After removal of 3 bases from V and 10 bases from J, the junction contained 3 bases not matched to a gene. CDR3 in DNA: TGTGCCAGCAGCGGATCAGGGGGCTCACCCCTCCACTTT. Residues: CASSGSGGSPLHF. The full variable domain, in which reference TRBV9 and TRBJ1-6 provide the parts outside the CDR3, is DSGVTQTPKHLITATGQRVTLRCSPRSGDLSVYWYQQSLDQGLQFLIQYYNGEERAKGNILERFSAQQFPDLHSELNLSSLELGDSALYFCASSGSGGSPLHFGNGTRLTVT.

The V and J genes are TRBV3-1 (or the pseudogene TRBV3-2) and TRBJ2-5; D ambiguous. The V end lost 4 bases, the J end lost 5 bases, and 11 bases lay between the germline ends. The CDR3 contains 13 residues. Germline lookup yields CDR1 LGHDT and CDR2 YNNKEL (reference sequence). CDR3: CASSLRPRETQYF. CDR3 DNA sequence: TGTGCCAGCAGCCTCCGACCGAGGGAGACCCAGTACTTC.

The rearrangement joins TRBV19 to TRBJ1-4; D is ambiguous. This CDR3 is 14 amino acids long. The germline V gene encodes CDR1 LNHDA and CDR2 SQIVND (reference sequence). V shed 4 bases and J shed 8 bases, with 14 bases lying between them. CDR3 sequence: CASSTGGFGEKLFF. The CDR3 coding sequence is TGTGCCAGTAGTACCGGCGGGTTTGGGGAAAAACTGTTTTTT.

The rearrangement uses TRBV2 and TRBJ1-6, with 11 bases identical to TRBD1. Germline V CDR1 and CDR2: SNHLY, FYNNEI. The CDR3 spans 16 residues. V gave up 0 bases and J gave up 10 bases; unmatched junction bases: 5. The chain's CDR3 is CASSEARDRGISPLHF. CDR3 DNA sequence: TGTGCCAGCAGTGAAGCCCGGGACAGGGGGATCTCACCCCTCCACTTT.

The chain recombines TRBV19 with TRBJ1-2, with 7 bases fitting TRBD1. Trimming took 7 bases from V and 2 from J; bases not matched to a gene: 16. CDR3 length: 17 residues. The germline V gene encodes CDR1 LNHDA and CDR2 SQIVND (reference sequence). The CDR3 coding sequence is TGTGCCAGTACCAGCCGGGACAGAAGTTCAACCAACTATGGCTACACCTTC. Translated: CASTSRDRSSTNYGYTF.

The chain links TRBV9 to TRBJ2-2; TRBD1 matches 7 bases. The V gene's germline CDR1 is SGDLS and CDR2 YYNGEE. Trimming cost V 3 bases and J 5 bases; bases outside gene matches: 7. The CDR3 spans 15 residues. For the CDR3, the DNA is TGTGCCAGCAGCGCGTCCCCACAGGGGACCGGGGAGCTGTTTTTT. Protein: CASSASPQGTGELFF.

The rearrangement joins TRBV10-3 to TRBJ2-7, with 11 bases fitting TRBD2. The V gene's germline CDR1 is ENHRY and CDR2 SYGVKD. The V gene end was trimmed by 11 bases and the J gene end by 3 bases; junction bases not matched to a gene: 12. The CDR3 length is 15 residues. DNA for the CDR3: TGTGCCGCCCTAGCGGGGGGCCAAACCGGCTACGAGCAGTACTTC. It encodes CAALAGGQTGYEQYF.

V usage is TRBV29-1 and J usage is TRBJ1-1; D is possibly TRBD1 (6 bases). The germline CDR1 and CDR2 sequences are SQVTM and ANQGSEA. V shed 0 bases and J shed 0 bases, with 8 bases lying between them. The CDR3 is 14 amino acids. CDR3 sequence: CSVEDRGVNTEAFF. The CDR3 DNA sequence: TGCAGCGTTGAAGACAGGGGCGTGAACACTGAAGCTTTCTTT.

The V gene is TRBV27, the J gene TRBJ1-1; tentatively, D is TRBD1 (5 bases). The V gene lost 5 bases and the J gene lost 1 base, with 8 bases spanning the gap. The CDR3 covers 13 residues. From germline, CDR1 is MNHEY and CDR2 SMNVEV (reference sequence). The CDR3 is CASSHGGNTEAFF. CDR3 in DNA: TGTGCCAGCAGTCACGGGGGGAACACTGAAGCTTTCTTT.

This clone was observed a single time. The rearrangement links TRBV11-2 to TRBJ2-5; 10 bases line up with TRBD2. The CDR3 runs 18 residues. Trimming removed 0 bases from V and 3 bases from J; junction bases left unmatched: 10. Germline V gene data show CDR1 as SGHAT and CDR2 as FQNNGV. The CDR3 spells CASSLDLERGGHEETQYF. The CDR3 coding sequence is TGTGCCAGCAGCTTAGATCTGGAGCGGGGGGGCCATGAAGAGACCCAGTACTTC. The full variable domain, in which reference TRBV11-2 and TRBJ2-5 provide the parts outside the CDR3, is EAGVAQSPRYKIIEKRQSVAFWCNPISGHATLYWYQQILGQGPKLLIQFQNNGVVDDSQLPKDRFSAERLKGVDSTLKIQPAKLEDSAVYLCASSLDLERGGHEETQYFGPGTRLLVL.

The chain links TRBV25-1 to TRBJ1-2, with D possibly being TRBD1 (6 bases). The CDR3 has 12 residues. Germline CDR1 MGHDK, CDR2 SYGVNS. Trimming pared 6 bases from V and 3 bases from J, leaving 8 bases between. Here the CDR3 DNA reads TGTGCCAGCAGATCAGGGGACTATGGCTACACCTTC. Protein: CASRSGDYGYTF.

This clone was detected once. The V and J genes are TRBV5-8 and TRBJ2-1; possibly TRBD2 for D (5 bases). Germline CDR1 SGHTS, CDR2 YDEGEE. Trimming shortened V by 4 bases and J by 9 bases, and 23 bases separated the two germline ends. This CDR3 has 16 residues. In DNA form, the CDR3 reads TGTGCCAGCAGCGCCGCGGTTTTAGGGAGATTGAGTGAGCAGTTCTTC. This codes for CASSAAVLGRLSEQFF.

This clone appeared once. CDR3: CASNPPGQGGYGYTF. The CDR3 DNA sequence: TGTGCCAGTAACCCTCCGGGACAGGGTGGATATGGCTACACCTTC. The gene calls are TRBV19 and TRBJ1-2, with TRBD1 matching over 9 bases. The CDR3 extends over 15 amino acids. The germline V gene has CDR1 LNHDA and CDR2 SQIVND (reference sequence). Trimming at V came to 7 bases and at J to 5 bases, leaving 11 bases not matched to a gene.

The chain couples TRBV5-1 to TRBJ2-5; 9 bases fit TRBD1. The CDR3 is 14 residues long. After removal of 2 bases from V and 4 bases from J, the junction contained 3 bases not matched to a gene. Germline CDR1 reads SGHRS; CDR2 reads YFSETQ. The CDR3 sequence is CASSFGQGRETQYF. The CDR3 nucleotides are TGCGCCAGCAGCTTTGGACAGGGGAGAGAGACCCAGTACTTC. The full variable domain, in which reference TRBV5-1 and TRBJ2-5 provide the parts outside the CDR3, is KAGVTQTPRYLIKTRGQQVTLSCSPISGHRSVSWYQQTPGQGLQFLFEYFSETQRNKGNFPGRFSGRQFSNSRSEMNVSTLELGDSALYLCASSFGQGRETQYFGPGTRLLVL.

The J gene is TRBJ2-2, the V gene TRBV5-6; D might be TRBD1 (5 bases). The CDR3 sequence is 15 residues long. Trimming removed 5 bases at V and 3 bases at J, with 14 bases between. Germline values: CDR1 SGHDT, CDR2 YYEEEE. CDR3 in amino acids: CASRSKPGHTGELFF. For the CDR3, the DNA is TGTGCCAGCAGATCAAAACCAGGGCACACCGGGGAGCTGTTTTTT.

The chain joins TRBV9 to TRBJ1-3; D remains unclear. This CDR3 is 13 amino acids long. Trimming pared 3 bases from V and 1 base from J, leaving 5 bases between. Germline V gene lookup returns CDR1 SGDLS and CDR2 YYNGEE. CDR3 in DNA: TGTGCCAGCAGCGCTTATTCTGGAAACACCATATATTTT. Its protein product is CASSAYSGNTIYF.

The chain joins TRBV6-4 to TRBJ2-3; D unresolved. The CDR3 is 16 residues long. The V gene lost 3 bases and the J gene lost 0 bases, with 13 bases spanning the gap. CDR1 is MRHNA, CDR2 SNTAGT, per germline. CDR3 sequence (DNA): TGTGCCAGCAGTGAATACGTGAGGTTTAGCACAGATACGCAGTATTTT. This translates into CASSEYVRFSTDTQYF.

The chain joins TRBV9 to TRBJ2-7; 12 nucleotides agree with TRBD2. This CDR3 region has 16 residues. V shed 3 bases and J 5 bases; nucleotides not matched to a gene: 9. Germline-derived CDR1 and CDR2 are SGDLS and YYNGEE. CDR3 sequence reads: CASSAKIGLAGNEQYF. CDR3 DNA sequence: TGTGCCAGCAGCGCAAAAATCGGACTAGCGGGGAACGAGCAGTACTTC.

V gene TRBV19 combines with J gene TRBJ1-3; D unresolved. CDR1 and CDR2 from the germline V gene are LNHDA and SQIVND (reference sequence). The CDR3 is made up of 13 amino acids. Deletions cut 5 bases from V and 0 bases from J, with 5 bases between. CDR3 DNA: TGTGCCAGTAGTGCTAACTCTGGAAACACCATATATTTT. Protein product: CASSANSGNTIYF.

This CDR3 is CASIGGGHYEQYF. In DNA form, the CDR3 reads TGTGCCAGCATCGGCGGGGGTCACTACGAGCAGTACTTC. The chain is built from TRBV7-2 and TRBJ2-7, with 7 bases lining up with TRBD2. The CDR3 spans 13 residues. The J segment lost 3 bases and the V segment lost 7 bases, leaving 6 bases of the junction unmatched. Germline V CDR1 and CDR2: SGHTA, FQGNSA.

This chain uses TRBV27 with TRBJ1-1; D not resolved. The CDR3 consists of 13 residues. CDR1 MNHEY and CDR2 SMNVEV come from the germline V gene (reference sequence). The ends were cut back, 2 bases at V and 0 bases at J, with 4 bases in the middle. CDR3 region: CASSLTVNTEAFF. The CDR3, as DNA: TGTGCCAGCAGTTTAACAGTGAACACTGAAGCTTTCTTT.

Only one count was recorded for this clone. V and J are TRBV2 and TRBJ1-1; TRBD1 might be the D (5 bases). V was clipped by 7 bases and J by 0 bases, with 12 bases between them. The CDR3 is 14 amino acids. From germline, CDR1 is SNHLY and CDR2 FYNNEI. The CDR3 nucleotides read TGTGCCAGCATCCAGGGCGCCATGAACACTGAAGCTTTCTTT. Translating it yields CASIQGAMNTEAFF.

The chain links TRBV5-4 to TRBJ2-7, with 15 bases fitting TRBD2. After removal of 3 bases from V and 4 bases from J, the junction contained 5 bases not matched to a gene. CDR1 is SGHNT, CDR2 YYREEE, per germline (reference sequence). The CDR3 sequence is 16 residues long. Here the CDR3 DNA reads TGTGCCAGCAGCTATGGACTAGCGGGGGGGCAGTACGAGCAGTACTTC. Protein product: CASSYGLAGGQYEQYF.

The chain carries TRBV9 and TRBJ2-2; 7 bases line up with TRBD1. The trim removed 2 bases at V and 4 bases at J, leaving 2 bases unmatched. The CDR3 extends over 14 amino acids. Germline CDR1 and CDR2: SGDLS and YYNGEE. The CDR3 DNA is TGTGCCAGCAGCGTGGGGACAGTCACCGGGGAGCTGTTTTTT. It specifies CASSVGTVTGELFF.

The V gene is TRBV5-6, the J gene TRBJ1-1, with D tentatively TRBD1 (6 bases). V was pared by 0 bases and J by 6 bases, with 12 bases between. Looked up from germline, CDR1 is SGHDT and CDR2 is YYEEEE. CDR3 length: 14 amino acids. CDR3 DNA: TGTGCCAGCAGCTTGGCGGGCAGGGGTCCTGAAGCTTTCTTT. Translated: CASSLAGRGPEAFF.

V usage is TRBV4-1 and J usage is TRBJ1-3; no firm D call. Per the germline V gene, CDR1 is MGHRA and CDR2 is YSYEKL. Trimming shortened V by 1 base and J by 4 bases, and 8 bases separated the two germline ends. This CDR3 spans 14 amino acids. CDR3 sequence: CASSQAVRGNTIYF. CDR3 DNA sequence: TGCGCCAGCAGCCAAGCGGTGAGAGGAAACACCATATATTTT.

The chain employs TRBV7-2 and TRBJ1-6; the D gene is possibly TRBD1 (6 bases). Trimming took off 0 bases at V and 6 bases at J, with 12 bases between the two ends. In germline, CDR1 is SGHTA, CDR2 FQGNSA. This CDR3 is built from 16 residues. The CDR3 coding sequence is TGTGCCAGCAGCTTAGCGAGTGGCAGGGGTAATTCACCCCTCCACTTT. Residues: CASSLASGRGNSPLHF.